This T cell receptor beta chain was recorded in a study of cytomegalovirus exposure and HLA in healthy donors. 13 Jbeta primers and 60 Vbeta primers were used for the PCR. Assay: immunoSEQ multiplex PCR; the TCRdb copy retains only in-frame clones and omits some. The profile covers some 110,000 clones, with about two thirds appearing a single time and roughly 9% taken by the ten largest. The sample comprised PBMCs. The TCR originated in a man younger than 40 in good health and CMV-seropositive.

The CDR3 is CASTPRGKSYQPQHF. In DNA, the CDR3 is TGTGCCAGTACCCCCAGGGGGAAGAGTTATCAGCCCCAGCATTTT. The chain recombines TRBV19 with TRBJ1-5; TRBD1 matches at 7 bases. The V gene end was trimmed by 7 bases and the J gene end by 5 bases; junction bases not matched to a gene: 11. The CDR3 covers 15 residues. Germline CDR1 and CDR2: LNHDA and SQIVND (reference sequence).